The 18 T cell receptor beta chains below come from one sample, sequenced in a study of T cells in Graves' hyperthyroidism and ophthalmopathy. Amplification of TCR beta CDR3 regions used RNA as the template. HTBI primers were employed in a first-round RT-PCR of the TCR CDR3. TCRdb re-called the multiplex PCR reads with MiXCR, one entry per CDR3 protein. This table holds 500,000 to 550,000 distinct CDR3 sequences, approximately 20% found once. Sequencing input: blood. The receptors shown here come from a middle-aged man with Graves' ophthalmopathy.

V is TRBV24-1 and J is TRBJ2-2, with D tentatively TRBD2 (5 bases). CDR3 length equals 15 residues. CDR1 and CDR2 from the germline V gene are KGHDR and SFDVKD. Trimming took 5 bases from V and 0 from J, leaving 9 bases between them. The CDR3 sequence is CATSGLATNTGELFF. The CDR3, as DNA: TGTGCCACCAGTGGCCTAGCCACGAACACCGGGGAGCTGTTTTTT.

This clonotype was recorded at least ten times. The chain has TRBV13 and TRBJ2-1; D could derive from TRBD1 or TRBD2 (5 bases each). Germline CDR1 is PRHDT and CDR2 is FYEKMQ (reference sequence). V was cut by 5 bases and J by 6 bases, with 11 bases left in between. The length of the CDR3 is 13 residues. The CDR3 sequence is CASSMGPSNEQFF. As DNA, the CDR3 is TGTGCCAGCAGCATGGGACCCAGCAATGAGCAGTTCTTC.

This clonotype was detected only a few times. The gene calls are TRBV7-9 and TRBJ1-1, with TRBD1 matching over 10 bases. Per germline, CDR1 SEHNR and CDR2 FQNEAQ (reference sequence). There are 16 residues in the CDR3. The V gene end was trimmed by 5 bases and the J gene end by 2 bases; junction bases not matched to a gene: 8. This chain's CDR3 is CASSDTGTGANTEAFF. The CDR3, as DNA: TGTGCCAGCAGCGATACGGGGACAGGGGCTAACACTGAAGCTTTCTTT.

This clonotype was counted between two and nine times. The V call is TRBV29-1, the J call TRBJ2-3; 7 bases are a match to TRBD2. Trimming cost V 6 bases and J 5 bases; bases outside gene matches: 8. From germline, CDR1 is SQVTM and CDR2 ANQGSEA. This CDR3 region has 13 residues. CDR3 in DNA: TGCAGCGTCCTAGCGGATCGAGGAGATACGCAGTATTTT. Translation gives CSVLADRGDTQYF.

The sample holds many counts of this clonotype. The CDR3 protein is CSVGSPGGYEQYF. The CDR3 DNA reads as TGCAGTGTTGGGAGTCCGGGAGGGTACGAGCAGTACTTC. The rearrangement links TRBV20-1 to TRBJ2-7; 8 bases map to TRBD2. Germline loops: CDR1 DFQATT, CDR2 SNEGSKA (reference sequence). The CDR3 has 13 amino acids. Trimming at V came to 7 bases and at J to 4 bases, leaving 9 bases not matched to a gene.

The V gene is TRBV6-2 or TRBV6-3, the J gene TRBJ2-5; 7 bases agree with TRBD1. The V and J ends lost 6 bases and 4 bases, in that order; junction bases with no gene match: 11. The CDR3 totals 15 residues. In germline, CDR1 is MNHEY, CDR2 SVGEGT. This chain's CDR3 is CASSLRGTWRETQYF. The CDR3 DNA reads TGTGCCAGCAGCCTCAGGGGGACCTGGAGAGAGACCCAGTACTTC.

This clonotype was observed a handful of times. The gene calls are TRBV20-1 and TRBJ2-2, with D perhaps assigned TRBD1 or TRBD2 (5 bases each). V lost 4 bases, J lost 4 bases, and 10 bases lay in between. The CDR3 totals 13 residues. Germline V gene data show CDR1 as DFQATT and CDR2 as SNEGSKA (reference sequence). The CDR3 loop reads CSAIRGGTGELFF. The CDR3 nucleotides read TGCAGTGCTATACGTGGGGGCACCGGGGAGCTGTTTTTT.

This clonotype turned up a few times. This chain uses TRBV6-2 or TRBV6-3 with TRBJ2-2; weak D call: TRBD1 (6 bases). This CDR3 comprises 14 residues. Per germline, CDR1 MNHEY and CDR2 SVGEGT. V dropped 6 bases and J dropped 5 bases, with 13 bases sitting between them. This chain's CDR3 is CASRRTATTGELFF. The CDR3 DNA reads as TGTGCCAGCAGACGGACAGCTACAACCGGGGAGCTGTTTTTT.

The rearrangement uses TRBV19 and TRBJ2-1, with a tentative D call TRBD2 (5 bases). The CDR3 totals 14 residues. V lost 2 bases and J lost 7, with 12 bases in between. The germline V gene encodes CDR1 LNHDA and CDR2 SQIVND (reference sequence). The CDR3 loop is CASSIRLAINEQFF. The CDR3, as DNA: TGTGCCAGTAGTATAAGGCTAGCTATAAATGAGCAGTTCTTC.

Here the CDR3 reads CASSLLQGAENTIYF. The CDR3 region has the DNA TGTGCCAGCAGCTTGTTACAGGGGGCGGAAAACACCATATATTTT. The chain employs TRBV5-6 and TRBJ1-3; 9 nucleotides align to TRBD1. This CDR3 comprises 15 residues. Germline CDR1 reads SGHDT; CDR2 reads YYEEEE. The J segment lost 6 bases and the V segment lost 1 base, leaving 5 bases of the junction unmatched.

In its sample, this clonotype was seen a few times. The chain is built from TRBV2 and TRBJ2-2, with 9 nucleotides matching TRBD1. V shed 5 bases, J shed 5 bases, and the junction held 9 bases outside the gene matches. This CDR3 is 16 amino acids long. CDR1 is SNHLY, CDR2 FYNNEI, per germline. The CDR3 sequence is CASSPTGQGGTGELFF. The CDR3 DNA is TGTGCCAGCAGTCCCACGGGACAGGGAGGTACCGGGGAGCTGTTTTTT.

This clonotype was recorded many times. The chain employs TRBV30 and TRBJ2-3; TRBD2 matches at 8 bases. The germline gives CDR1 GTSNPN, CDR2 SVGIG (reference sequence). The CDR3 is made up of 16 amino acids. J gave up 6 bases and V 5 bases, and 16 bases lay outside the gene matches. CDR3 sequence reads: CAWGRTSPGSPDTQYF. The CDR3 DNA reads TGTGCCTGGGGTAGGACTAGCCCCGGATCCCCCGATACGCAGTATTTT.

This clonotype turned up a few times. At one of its ends the junction is not consistent with the germline gene, which may arise from a read error. The chain combines TRBV20-1 with TRBJ2-7; no clear D. Germline V lookup: CDR1 DFQATT, CDR2 SNEGSKA (reference sequence). CDR3 length equals 15 residues. CDR3 sequence reads: CGARGLRALNYEQYF. CDR3 coding DNA: TGCGGTGCTAGAGGTCTCCGGGCCCTAAACTACGAGCAGTACTTC.

In its sample, this clonotype was seen many times. The chain is built from TRBV27 and TRBJ2-7; D remains unclear. The V end lost 3 bases, the J end lost 5 bases, and 11 bases lay between the germline ends. The CDR3 spans 13 residues. In germline, CDR1 is MNHEY, CDR2 SMNVEV (reference sequence). The CDR3 reads CASSFMRGHEQYF. Here the CDR3 DNA reads TGTGCCAGCAGTTTTATGAGAGGCCACGAGCAGTACTTC.

This sequence joins TRBV7-9 and TRBJ2-5; 7 nucleotides align to TRBD2. The V and J ends lost 2 bases and 5 bases, in that order; junction bases with no gene match: 8. In germline, CDR1 is SEHNR, CDR2 FQNEAQ (reference sequence). CDR3 length equals 15 residues. CDR3 DNA sequence: TGTGCCAGCAGCTTAATGCGGGAGAGGAATGAGACCCAGTACTTC. It translates to CASSLMRERNETQYF.

This clonotype was detected a few times. The rearrangement uses TRBV20-1 and TRBJ2-1, with D unclear. CDR1 and CDR2 from the germline V gene are DFQATT and SNEGSKA (reference sequence). This CDR3 comprises 14 residues. The CDR3 reads CRGNTHSSYNEQFF. CDR3 bases: TGCAGAGGGAATACACACAGCTCCTACAATGAGCAGTTCTTC.

The rearrangement uses TRBV6-1 and TRBJ1-5; 9 bases are a match to TRBD1. CDR1 and CDR2 (germline): MNHNS, SASEGT. Germline trimming cut 8 bases from V and 0 bases from J; bases unmatched to any gene: 2. CDR3 length: 14 amino acids. The CDR3 nucleotides are TGTGCCAGCGGGACAGGGTATAGCAATCAGCCCCAGCATTTT. Its translation: CASGTGYSNQPQHF.

J is TRBJ2-1 and V is TRBV7-3, with 7 bases lining up with TRBD1. CDR1 SGHTA and CDR2 FQGTGA come from the germline V gene. The CDR3 runs to 15 residues. The J segment lost 9 bases and the V segment lost 2 bases, leaving 10 bases of the junction unmatched. The CDR3 nucleotides are TGTGCCAGCAGCTTAGGCAGGGTTGGGACAGCTGAGCAGTTCTTC. It codes for CASSLGRVGTAEQFF. Combining the CDR3 with reference TRBV7-3 and TRBJ2-1 gives the whole variable domain GAGVSQTPSNKVTEKGKYVELRCDPISGHTALYWYRQSLGQGPEFLIYFQGTGAADDSGLPNDRFFAVRPEGSVSTLKIQRTERGDSAVYLCASSLGRVGTAEQFFGPGTRLTVL.